The entry below describes one T cell receptor beta chain. Unmatched junction bases numbered 7, after V lost 4 bases and J lost 7 bases. The CDR3 is 13 amino acids. CDR1 is SGHNT and CDR2 is YENEEA in the germline V gene. The sample is drawn from a study of tumour-infiltrating T cells in Burkitt lymphoma. TCRdb keeps only in-frame clones here, not all; method: immunoSEQ multiplex PCR. The sample includes roughly 1,300 clones, more than 96% of them seen just once. The sequence came from a human donor with Burkitt lymphoma. Sequences were obtained from tumor tissue. The chain links TRBV11-3 to TRBJ2-7, with 7 nucleotides matching TRBD2. The CDR3 region is CASSYKVGGEQYF. CDR3 bases: TGTGCCAGCAGCTACAAAGTGGGGGGGGAGCAGTACTTC.